Listed here is a single T cell receptor (beta chain). This sample is drawn from a study of T cell responses to AZD1222 COVID-19 vaccine. Produced via immunoSEQ multiplex PCR; TCRdb's table is partial and in-frame only. This sample yields approximately 200,000 clones, of which 91% are seen a single time; nearly 3.5% belongs to the top ten. The length of the CDR3 is 14 residues. CDR1 and CDR2 from the germline V gene are SGHRS and YFSETQ. The V end lost 1 base, the J end lost 1 base, and 8 bases lay between the germline ends. This chain connects TRBV5-1 to TRBJ1-1, with D perhaps TRBD1 (5 bases). This clonotype was sampled from an adult who received the AZD1222 COVID-19 vaccine. Sequenced here: peripheral blood, sampled 28 days after the second AZD1222 dose. CDR3 amino acids: CASSLQGRNTEAFF. The CDR3 bases are TGCGCCAGCAGCTTGCAGGGTCGGAACACTGAAGCTTTCTTT.